The entry below gives a single T cell receptor (beta chain) sequence along with its context. Its antigen is undetermined. This sample was taken from a study of a mutant IDH1 vaccine in newly diagnosed glioma. Looking at the study overall: Treated patients showed a male proportion of roughly 62%, a female proportion of about 38%, and a mean age of approximately 40 years. Notes on the study in general: Of all patients, 93.3% showed vaccine-induced immune responses. Pseudoprogression seemingly bore no relation to changes in top peripheral T cell clonotypes.

Indicated time point: baseline, week 1 (first vaccination visit). Treatment defined: pre-vaccination baseline after standard-of-care therapy. The study enrolled donors with new WHO grade 3 or 4 IDH1-mutant, ATRX-lost astrocytomas. Method: immunoSEQ multiplex PCR; TCRdb's copy keeps in-frame clones and lacks some. The sample consists of approximately 52,000 clones, roughly 80% of them appearing once. This material consisted of PBMCs, taken from a glioma patient treated with radiotherapy, temozolomide or both. The receptor was isolated from a woman between 40 and 55 years old with glioma.

The DNA for the CDR3 is TGTGCCAGCAGCCTCGGACAGGGGAACACCGGGGAGCTGTTTTTT. As protein: CASSLGQGNTGELFF. The chain combines TRBV9 with TRBJ2-2; 8 positions agree with TRBD1. The CDR3 runs 15 residues. Germline CDR1 and CDR2: SGDLS and YYNGEE. J was trimmed by 1 base and V by 4 bases; bases with no gene match: 3.